This TCR beta chain was sequenced for a study of shared clonotypes between healthy human individuals. Study results and limitations: A handful of donors held about 4.6% of naive CD4 clonotypes in common. Non-shared clonotypes had lower generation probabilities than clonotypes shared by all four sorted-subset donors.

The V gene lost 5 bases and the J gene lost 0 bases, with 17 bases spanning the gap. The CDR3 spans 16 residues. Germline V lookup: CDR1 SGHVS, CDR2 FNYEAQ. With respect to this clone: Its cognate antigen is unknown.

Some clones are missing from TCRdb's copy, which holds only in-frame ones; the method was immunoSEQ multiplex PCR. Of around 2,000,000 clones listed, 85% to 95% are singletons. Positively selected for CCR7, the CD45RO-negative cells used as naive CD8 cells excluded terminally differentiated effector memory CD45RA+ cells. The TCR comes from a man younger than 35 in good health. Some clones in this sample may be carry-over from other donors' samples. V and J are TRBV7-6 and TRBJ2-7; no reliable D call. The sample was naive CD8+ T cells from PBMCs. Here the CDR3 reads CASSPGTGWSSYEQYF. The CDR3 coding sequence is TGTGCCAGCAGCCCCGGTACGGGTTGGAGCTCCTACGAGCAGTACTTC.